The clone carrying this T cell receptor (beta chain) appeared many times. The antigen is not known. This CDR3 spans 17 amino acids. Per the germline V gene, CDR1 is MNHEY and CDR2 is SVGEGT. The V gene end was trimmed by 2 bases and the J gene end by 3 bases; junction bases not matched to a gene: 10. The TCR beta cDNA libraries contained unique molecular identifiers. TCRdb processed the PCR reads anew with MiXCR; each CDR3 protein has one entry. The table includes fewer than 850,000 distinct CDR3 sequences, 30% detected once. The sample belongs to a study of post-analysis software for immune sequencing data. General study points: Strong same-batch co-clustering of samples appeared with F measure clustering. Elevated frequency relative to controls characterized a handful of TRBV segments in patients, TRBV5-6, TRBV5-1 and TRBV20-1 among them.

The sequenced material came from blood. This sequence joins TRBV6-2 or TRBV6-3 and TRBJ2-3; 8 bases align to TRBD2. The TCR was taken from a girl aged 5-17 years with multiple sclerosis. CDR3 amino acids: CASSYPHSGGGTDTQYF. CDR3 bases: TGTGCCAGCAGTTACCCCCATTCGGGAGGGGGTACAGATACGCAGTATTTT.